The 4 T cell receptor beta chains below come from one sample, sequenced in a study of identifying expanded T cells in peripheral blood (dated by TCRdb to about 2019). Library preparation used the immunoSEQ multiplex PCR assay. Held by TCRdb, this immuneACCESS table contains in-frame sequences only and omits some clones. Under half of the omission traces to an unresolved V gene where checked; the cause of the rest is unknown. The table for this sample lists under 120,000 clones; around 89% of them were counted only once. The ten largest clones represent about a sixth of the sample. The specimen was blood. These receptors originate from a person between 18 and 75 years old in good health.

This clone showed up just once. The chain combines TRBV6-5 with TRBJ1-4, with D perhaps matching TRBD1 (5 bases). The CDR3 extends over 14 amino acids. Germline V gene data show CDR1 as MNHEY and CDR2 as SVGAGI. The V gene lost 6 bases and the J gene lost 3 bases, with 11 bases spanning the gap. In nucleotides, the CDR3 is TGTGCCAGCAGACCCGCGGGGGCTAATGAAAAACTGTTTTTT. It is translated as CASRPAGANEKLFF.

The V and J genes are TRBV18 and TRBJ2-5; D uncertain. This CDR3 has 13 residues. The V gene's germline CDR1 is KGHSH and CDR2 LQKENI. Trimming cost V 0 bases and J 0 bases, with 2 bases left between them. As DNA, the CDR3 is TGTGCCAGCTCACCACCTCACCAAGAGACCCAGTACTTC. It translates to CASSPPHQETQYF.

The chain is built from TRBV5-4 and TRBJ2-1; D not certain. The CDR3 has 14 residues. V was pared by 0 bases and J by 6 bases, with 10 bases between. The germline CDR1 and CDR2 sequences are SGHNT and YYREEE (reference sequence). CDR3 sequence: CASSLVLSSNEQFF. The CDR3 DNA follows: TGTGCCAGCAGCTTGGTCCTGTCTAGCAATGAGCAGTTCTTC.

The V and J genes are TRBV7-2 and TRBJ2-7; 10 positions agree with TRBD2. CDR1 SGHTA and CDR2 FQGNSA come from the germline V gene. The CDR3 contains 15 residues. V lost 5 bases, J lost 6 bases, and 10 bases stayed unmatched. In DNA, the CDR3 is TGTGCCAGCAGCGCCAACAGCGGGGGGGCCAGCGAGCAGTACTTC. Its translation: CASSANSGGASEQYF.